The TCR beta chain described here comes from a study of blood T cell repertoires in COVID-19. Background on the study: Both acute and convalescent COVID-19 samples were obtained from the United States, Italy and Spain. In each case, the material was cDNA or gDNA derived from T cells, B-cell-depleted T cells, or PBMCs.

The germline V gene has CDR1 KGHSY and CDR2 FQNENV. This CDR3 region has 14 residues. Deletions cut 2 bases from V and 1 base from J, with 8 bases between. Authors' analysis steps: How many nucleated cells were present was estimated from reference gene primer amplification. Clones were sequenced by immunoSEQ multiplex PCR, and TCRdb holds only the in-frame ones, with some missing. V and J calls and clone size are copied from that table; D and trimming were computed from the DNA. Of approximately 260,000 clones in the sample, 82% are singletons; the top ten hold 9.5% to 15%. Sample: peripheral blood. The clonotype comes from a woman in her sixties or seventies with active or convalescent COVID-19. The V gene is TRBV16, the J gene TRBJ1-1, with D unclear. The CDR3 coding sequence is TGTGCCAGCAGCCAACCGGGTCGGAACACTGAAGCTTTCTTT. It specifies CASSQPGRNTEAFF. Drawing the rest from reference TRBV16 and TRBJ1-1, the complete variable domain is GEEVAQTPKHLVRGEGQKAKLYCAPIKGHSYVFWYQQVLKNEFKFLISFQNENVFDETGMPKERFSAKCLPNSPCSLEIQATKLEDSAVYFCASSQPGRNTEAFFGQGTRLTVV.